Detailed here is one T cell receptor beta chain. These data originate in a study of OX40 agonist ivuxolimab in advanced cancers. Libraries were prepared by immunoSEQ multiplex PCR; TCRdb keeps only in-frame clonotypes and omits some of them. The sample comprises tens of thousands of clones, about nine tenths of which are singletons, and 7.1% rests with the top ten. This sample comprised CD4+ or CD8+ T cells sorted from blood, obtained in a trial of the OX40 agonist ivuxolimab. This TCR came from an adult with an advanced solid tumor such as melanoma, head and neck, liver or kidney cancer.

The CDR3 protein is CASSRKYEAYLEGYTF. CDR3 DNA sequence: TGCGCCAGCAGCAGGAAATATGAGGCTTATCTAGAGGGCTACACCTTC. The J gene is TRBJ1-2, the V gene TRBV5-1, with no clear D. Germline V gene sequence: CDR1 SGHRS, CDR2 YFSETQ. V lost 4 bases and J 8 bases, leaving 24 bases between the germline ends. The CDR3 sequence is 16 residues long.